Sequencing of this TCR beta chain was carried out in a study of cytomegalovirus exposure and HLA in healthy donors. Turning to the study itself: The roughly 120 validation repertoires, a later analysis reported, used the same platform as the approximately 650 first-cohort repertoires.

General study results and limits: The classifier reportedly diagnosed cytomegalovirus status with high specificity and sensitivity.

In the case of this clone: The antigen is undetermined.

TCRdb keeps only in-frame clones here, not all; method: immunoSEQ multiplex PCR. The table has about 330,000 clones, 80% to 90% seen once; the top ten hold around 0.8%. Sequencing used PBMCs. The sequence was collected from a woman in her late teens or twenties in good health and CMV-seronegative.

CDR3 DNA sequence: TGTGCCAGCAGCCAAGGGACTAGCTACTCCTACAATGAGCAGTTCTTC. Translated, it gives CASSQGTSYSYNEQFF. The V gene is TRBV16, the J gene TRBJ2-1; 9 bases line up with TRBD2. The CDR3 is 16 amino acids. V was clipped by 2 bases and J by 0 bases; unmatched bases: 2. Germline assignment: CDR1 KGHSY and CDR2 FQNENV.